The present T cell receptor (beta chain) was sequenced within a study of spatial heterogeneity in lung cancer. Looking at the study overall: In cases with available follow-up PBMC samples, these were sequenced at a median of about two years after resection.

The time point: blood at routine non-recurrence follow-up after resection. In each case, whole RNA from tumor, nontumor lung or frozen PBMC was sequenced unsorted. CDR3 length: 17 residues. Germline CDR1 is LNHDA and CDR2 is SQIVND (reference sequence). V gave up 3 bases and J gave up 7 bases, with 21 bases separating them. This clonotype was recorded many times. Its target is not known. TCRdb called the 5' RACE reads again in MiXCR, with one record for every CDR3 protein. Here the sample spans 72,000 or so distinct CDR3 sequences, nearly 9% being singletons. General study points: Ubiquitous expanded tumor TCRs surfaced in blood more at resection than they did at follow-up.

Specimen: PBMCs, collected at follow-up. The sequence was collected from a female donor with early-stage non-small cell lung cancer. This chain uses TRBV19 with TRBJ1-4, with D perhaps matching TRBD1 (6 bases). CDR3: CASSIRRGRGGAEKLFF. The CDR3 coding sequence is TGTGCCAGTAGTATTAGGAGGGGGAGAGGAGGTGCTGAAAAACTGTTTTTT.